This T cell receptor (beta chain) derives from a study of blood T cell repertoires in COVID-19. This clone was observed once. J gave up 1 base and V 5 bases, and 10 bases lay outside the gene matches. The germline CDR1 and CDR2 sequences are MNHEY and SMNVEV (reference sequence). The CDR3 has 16 amino acids. Original data processing: Researchers report that nucleated cell counts were estimated from reference gene primer amplification. Sequencing was performed with immunoSEQ multiplex PCR; in TCRdb, only in-frame clones are kept and a portion is missing. V, J and clone size were drawn from that table, and D and trimming were deduced from the DNA. Among some 87,000 clones listed, approximately 89% were seen once.

What was sequenced was peripheral blood. The rearrangement links TRBV27 to TRBJ1-2; 7 bases line up with TRBD1. This sequence was found in a human donor in a cohort sampled during active COVID-19. The CDR3 sequence is CASSEFGTVNNYGYTF. The CDR3 coding sequence is TGTGCCAGCAGTGAATTCGGGACAGTTAATAACTATGGCTACACCTTC.